The sequence of this T cell receptor beta chain was determined in a study of blood T cell repertoires in COVID-19. Study in general: Spain, Italy and the United States supplied samples that represented acute and convalescent COVID-19.

The CDR3 is 15 amino acids. The V and J ends lost 7 bases and 1 base respectively, with 13 bases between them. Germline V lookup: CDR1 MNHEY, CDR2 SVGAGI. Authors' methods: Reference gene primer amplification gave estimated nucleated cell counts. TCRdb's table, derived via immunoSEQ multiplex PCR, lists solely in-frame clones and lacks some. V and J calls plus clone size are reproduced from that table; the DNA served to infer D and trimming. The sample carries around 81,000 clones, under 85% recorded once. V and J are TRBV6-5 and TRBJ1-4, with unresolved D. The sequenced material came from peripheral blood. This clonotype was obtained from a human donor in a cohort sampled during active COVID-19. CDR3 bases: TGTGCCAGCAAAGATTCGGGAGGAACTAATGAAAAACTGTTTTTT. This encodes CASKDSGGTNEKLFF.